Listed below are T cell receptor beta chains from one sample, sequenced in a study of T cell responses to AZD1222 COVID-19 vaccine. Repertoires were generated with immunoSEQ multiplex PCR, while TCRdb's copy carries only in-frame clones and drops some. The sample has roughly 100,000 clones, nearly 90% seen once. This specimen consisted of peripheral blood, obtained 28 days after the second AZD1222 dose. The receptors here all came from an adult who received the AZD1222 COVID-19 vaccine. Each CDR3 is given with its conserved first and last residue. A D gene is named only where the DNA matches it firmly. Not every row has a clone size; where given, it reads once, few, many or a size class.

CDR3: CASVRGGGINQPQHF
DNA: TGTGCCAGCGTGAGAGGAGGGGGCATCAATCAGCCCCAGCATTTT
D: -
V: TRBV21-1
J: TRBJ1-5
size: -

CDR3: CASSWGLAGWFF
DNA: TGTGCCAGCAGTTGGGGACTAGCGGGTTGGTTCTTC
D: TRBD2
V: TRBV28
J: TRBJ2-1
size: -

CDR3: CASSLFSTGETEQYF
DNA: TGTGCCAGCAGTTTATTTTCGACCGGAGAAACCGAGCAGTACTTC
D: -
V: TRBV27
J: TRBJ2-7
size: once

CDR3: CATRLERAEQYF
DNA: TGTGCCACCCGCCTAGAGCGGGCCGAGCAGTACTTC
D: -
V: TRBV10-3
J: TRBJ2-7
size: -

CDR3: CASRRFGGGNTIYF
DNA: TGTGCCAGCAGGAGGTTTGGGGGGGGAAACACCATATATTTT
D: -
V: TRBV5-4
J: TRBJ1-3
size: -

CDR3: CASSPGVSSGNTIYF
DNA: TGTGCCAGCAGCCCCGGGGTCAGCTCTGGAAACACCATATATTTT
D: -
V: TRBV28
J: TRBJ1-3
size: -

CDR3: CASREGSNYGYTF
DNA: TGTGCCAGCCGAGAGGGGAGTAACTATGGCTACACCTTC
D: -
V: TRBV2
J: TRBJ1-2
size: -

CDR3: CASRQKGSSGTGNNEQFF
DNA: TGTGCCAGCAGGCAAAAGGGGTCGAGCGGGACCGGAAACAATGAGCAGTTCTTC
D: TRBD2
V: TRBV27
J: TRBJ2-1
size: -

CDR3: CASSVGQGADYEQYF
DNA: TGTGCCAGCAGCGTTGGACAGGGGGCAGACTACGAGCAGTACTTC
D: TRBD1
V: TRBV9
J: TRBJ2-7
size: -

CDR3: CASSPPRGAYEQYF
DNA: TGTGCCAGCAGTCCCCCCCGAGGGGCCTACGAGCAGTACTTC
D: -
V: TRBV3-1/TRBV3-2
J: TRBJ2-7
size: -

CDR3: CASSEASIGSNEKLFF
DNA: TGTGCCAGCAGTGAAGCATCGATCGGATCTAATGAAAAACTGTTTTTT
D: -
V: TRBV2
J: TRBJ1-4
size: -

CDR3: CASSPQNTGELFF
DNA: TGTGCCAGCTCGCCTCAAAACACCGGGGAGCTGTTTTTT
D: -
V: TRBV18
J: TRBJ2-2
size: -

CDR3: CASREGTASYNEQFF
DNA: TGTGCCAGTAGGGAAGGGACTGCCTCCTACAATGAGCAGTTCTTC
D: -
V: TRBV19
J: TRBJ2-1
size: -

CDR3: CASSQYSSGNTIYF
DNA: TGTGCCAGCAGCCAGTATTCCTCTGGAAACACCATATATTTT
D: -
V: TRBV4-2
J: TRBJ1-3
size: -

CDR3: CASSAWQATTGELFF
DNA: TGTGCCAGCAGTGCTTGGCAGGCCACCACCGGGGAGCTGTTTTTT
D: -
V: TRBV2
J: TRBJ2-2
size: -

CDR3: CAWSVTINYGYTF
DNA: TGTGCCTGGAGTGTTACGATAAACTATGGCTACACCTTC
D: -
V: TRBV30
J: TRBJ1-2
size: -

CDR3: CASSYGNSEQETQYF
DNA: TGCGCCAGCAGCTATGGGAATAGCGAACAAGAGACCCAGTACTTC
D: -
V: TRBV5-1
J: TRBJ2-5
size: -

CDR3: CATSAGDRARLGYGYTF
DNA: TGTGCCACCAGTGCCGGCGACAGGGCTCGCCTTGGGTATGGCTACACCTTC
D: TRBD1
V: TRBV24-1
J: TRBJ1-2
size: -

CDR3: CASSRAARATQYF
DNA: TGCGCCAGCAGCCGGGCCGCAAGGGCCACCCAGTACTTC
D: -
V: TRBV5-1
J: TRBJ2-5
size: -

CDR3: CASRGDRAANYGYTF
DNA: TGCGCCAGCAGGGGGGACAGGGCTGCTAACTATGGCTACACCTTC
D: TRBD1
V: TRBV5-1
J: TRBJ1-2
size: -

CDR3: CASSQEPAGAFTGELFF
DNA: TGTGCCAGCAGCCAAGAGCCAGCGGGCGCGTTCACCGGGGAGCTGTTTTTT
D: -
V: TRBV3-1/TRBV3-2
J: TRBJ2-2
size: -

CDR3: CSVLPGGRGTTDTQYF
DNA: TGCAGCGTTTTGCCGGGGGGCAGGGGGACGACAGATACGCAGTATTTT
D: -
V: TRBV29-1
J: TRBJ2-3
size: -

CDR3: CAWNLRYRGGVTGANVLTF
DNA: TGTGCCTGGAACTTGAGATACAGGGGAGGGGTGACTGGGGCCAACGTCCTGACTTTC
D: -
V: TRBV30
J: TRBJ2-6
size: -

CDR3: CASSYRTVTRQQETQYF
DNA: TGTGCCAGCAGTTACAGGACAGTGACGAGACAGCAAGAGACCCAGTACTTC
D: -
V: TRBV6-2/TRBV6-3
J: TRBJ2-5
size: -

CDR3: CASSLAPGTGGANYGYTF
DNA: TGTGCCAGCAGCTTAGCCCCTGGGACAGGGGGCGCGAACTATGGCTACACCTTC
D: TRBD1
V: TRBV11-2
J: TRBJ1-2
size: few

CDR3: CASNNLITFYGYTF
DNA: TGTGCCAGCAATAATCTCATTACCTTCTATGGCTACACCTTC
D: -
V: TRBV28
J: TRBJ1-2
size: -

CDR3: CASSFPDGPQHF
DNA: TGTGCCAGCAGTTTCCCCGACGGGCCCCAGCATTTT
D: -
V: TRBV7-2
J: TRBJ1-5
size: -

CDR3: CASRRTGGSPLNYGYTF
DNA: TGTGCCAGCAGACGGACAGGGGGCTCTCCGCTTAACTATGGCTACACCTTC
D: TRBD1
V: TRBV7-6
J: TRBJ1-2
size: -

CDR3: CASSLALGGEGNQPQHF
DNA: TGTGCCAGCAGCTTAGCGCTAGGCGGGGAAGGCAATCAGCCCCAGCATTTT
D: -
V: TRBV7-9
J: TRBJ1-5
size: -

CDR3: CASSLINSVSYEQYF
DNA: TGCGCCAGCAGCTTAATAAATTCGGTCTCCTACGAGCAGTACTTC
D: -
V: TRBV5-1
J: TRBJ2-7
size: -

CDR3: CASSFLDRAYNEQFF
DNA: TGTGCCAGCAGTTTCTTGGACAGGGCCTACAATGAGCAGTTCTTC
D: TRBD1
V: TRBV6-5
J: TRBJ2-1
size: -

CDR3: CASSPPEQGGEKLFF
DNA: TGTGCCAGCAGCCCACCGGAACAGGGGGGTGAAAAACTGTTTTTT
D: TRBD1
V: TRBV4-2
J: TRBJ1-4
size: few

CDR3: CAISESRTGGVDTQYF
DNA: TGTGCCATCAGTGAGTCGCGGACAGGGGGCGTCGATACGCAGTATTTT
D: TRBD1
V: TRBV10-3
J: TRBJ2-3
size: -

CDR3: CASGLGIGRSYGYTF
DNA: TGTGCTAGTGGTTTGGGCATCGGGCGAAGCTATGGCTACACCTTC
D: -
V: TRBV12-5
J: TRBJ1-2
size: -

CDR3: CASRRTSGRSDTQYF
DNA: TGTGCCAGCCGTCGGACTAGCGGGAGGTCAGATACGCAGTATTTT
D: TRBD2
V: TRBV28
J: TRBJ2-3
size: -

CDR3: CASSLDRGKAYYGYTF
DNA: TGTGCCAGCAGCTTAGACAGGGGGAAGGCGTACTATGGCTACACCTTC
D: TRBD1
V: TRBV5-4
J: TRBJ1-2
size: once

CDR3: CASSLVAIKEETQYF
DNA: TGTGCCAGCAGCTTAGTGGCAATAAAGGAAGAGACCCAGTACTTC
D: -
V: TRBV7-2
J: TRBJ2-5
size: -